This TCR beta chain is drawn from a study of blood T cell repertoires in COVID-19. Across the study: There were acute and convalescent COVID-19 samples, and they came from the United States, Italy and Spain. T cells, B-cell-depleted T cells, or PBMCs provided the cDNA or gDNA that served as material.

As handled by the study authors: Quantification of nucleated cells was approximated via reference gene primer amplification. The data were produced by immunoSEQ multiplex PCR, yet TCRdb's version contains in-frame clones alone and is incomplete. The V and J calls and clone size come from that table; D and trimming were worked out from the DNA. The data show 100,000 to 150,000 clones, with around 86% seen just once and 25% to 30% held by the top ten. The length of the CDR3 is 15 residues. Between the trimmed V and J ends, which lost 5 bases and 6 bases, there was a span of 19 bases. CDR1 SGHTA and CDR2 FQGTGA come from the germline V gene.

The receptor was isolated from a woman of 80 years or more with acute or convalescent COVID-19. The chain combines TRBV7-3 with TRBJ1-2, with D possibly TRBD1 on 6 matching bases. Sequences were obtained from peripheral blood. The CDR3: CASSPEPARGHGYTF. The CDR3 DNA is TGTGCCAGCAGCCCCGAACCAGCCAGGGGTCATGGCTACACCTTC.